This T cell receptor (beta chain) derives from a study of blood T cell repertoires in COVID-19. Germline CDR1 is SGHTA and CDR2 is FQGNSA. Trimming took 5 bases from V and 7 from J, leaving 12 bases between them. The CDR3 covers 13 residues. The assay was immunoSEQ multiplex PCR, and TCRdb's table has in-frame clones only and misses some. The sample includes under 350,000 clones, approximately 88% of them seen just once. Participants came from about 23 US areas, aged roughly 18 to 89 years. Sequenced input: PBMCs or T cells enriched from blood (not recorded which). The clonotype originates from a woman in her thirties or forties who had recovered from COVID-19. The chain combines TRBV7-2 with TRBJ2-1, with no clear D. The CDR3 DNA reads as TGTGCCAGCAGCGTACCAGAGAGGAATGAGCAGTTCTTC. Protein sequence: CASSVPERNEQFF.